This TCR beta chain was obtained from a study of early T cells in non-severe SARS-CoV-2 infection. In this sample, this clonotype turned up a few times. The germline CDR1 and CDR2 sequences are LGHDT and YNNKEL (reference sequence). CDR3 length: 15 amino acids. The ends lost 5 bases at V and 2 bases at J; junction bases unmatched: 6. Each cDNA molecule carried a unique molecular identifier. MiXCR, run by TCRdb on the 5' RACE reads, gives a single entry per CDR3 protein. The sample lists 60,000 to 75,000 distinct CDR3 sequences, approximately 12% occurring once. V is TRBV3-1 and J is TRBJ2-3; 8 nucleotides line up with TRBD2. The sample taken for sequencing was whole blood. This receptor was obtained from an adult who was a healthcare worker with PCR-confirmed SARS-CoV-2 infection or an uninfected control (not recorded which). The CDR3 loop is CASSSGLAPTDTQYF. The CDR3 coding sequence is TGTGCCAGCAGCTCCGGACTAGCCCCCACAGATACGCAGTATTTT.